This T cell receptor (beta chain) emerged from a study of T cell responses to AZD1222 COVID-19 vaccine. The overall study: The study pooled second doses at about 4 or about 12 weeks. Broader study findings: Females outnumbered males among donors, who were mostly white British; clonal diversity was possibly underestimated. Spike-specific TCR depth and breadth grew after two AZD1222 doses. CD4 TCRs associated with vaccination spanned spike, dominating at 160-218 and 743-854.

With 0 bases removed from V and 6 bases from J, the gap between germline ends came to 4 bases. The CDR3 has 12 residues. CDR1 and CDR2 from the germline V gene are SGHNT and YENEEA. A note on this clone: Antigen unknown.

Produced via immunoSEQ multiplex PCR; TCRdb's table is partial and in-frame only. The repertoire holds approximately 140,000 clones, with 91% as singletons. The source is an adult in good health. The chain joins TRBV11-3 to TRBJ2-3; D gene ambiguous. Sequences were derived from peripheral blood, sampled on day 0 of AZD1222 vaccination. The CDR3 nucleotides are TGTGCCAGCAGCTTAGAGTACGATACGCAGTATTTT. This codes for CASSLEYDTQYF.